The 11 T cell receptor beta chains below come from one sample, sequenced in a study of blood T cells in healthy people across ages (dated by TCRdb to between 2015 and 2016). The protocol used for the library was 5' RACE. Data came from an Illumina HiSeq 2500. A second roughly 7 to 12 cycle PCR used a sample-barcoded 5' primer and a J-beta primer mix. TCRdb redid the processing of the public reads, applying fastp at Q25 and MiXCR, and retained in-frame beta chains. Records with the same CDR3 protein are collapsed into one entry carrying the most frequent genes and DNA. The sample profile shows about 290,000 distinct CDR3 sequences; around 30% of them were found once. 29% of the sample is in the top ten clones. Input material: blood. Receptors originate from a woman in her seventies in good health.

The chain links TRBV29-1 to TRBJ2-1; D is uncertain. V was cut by 2 bases and J by 0 bases, with 14 bases left in between. The CDR3 is 16 amino acids. In germline, CDR1 is SQVTM, CDR2 ANQGSEA. The CDR3 DNA follows: TGCAGCGTTGAATCTCCTTATACGGGCTCCTACAATGAGCAGTTCTTC. Amino acid sequence: CSVESPYTGSYNEQFF.

In this sample, this clonotype turned up a few times. The rearrangement joins TRBV7-2 to TRBJ2-5, with D maybe TRBD2 (6 bases). This CDR3 is built from 15 residues. Trimming pared 5 bases from V and 4 bases from J, leaving 17 bases between. CDR1 is SGHTA, CDR2 FQGNSA, per germline. The CDR3 here is CASSDHNTGGETQYF. The CDR3 DNA follows: TGTGCCAGCAGCGATCACAACACCGGGGGAGAGACCCAGTACTTC. The entire variable domain, with the rest obtained from reference TRBV7-2 and TRBJ2-5, is as follows: GAGVSQSPSNKVTEKGKDVELRCDPISGHTALYWYRQSLGQGLEFLIYFQGNSAPDKSGLPSDRFSAERTGGSVSTLTIQRTQQEDSAVYLCASSDHNTGGETQYFGPGTRLLVL.

This sequence joins TRBV4-2 and TRBJ2-7; 7 nucleotides align to TRBD1. Germline CDR1 is LGHNA and CDR2 is YNFKEQ. CDR3 length equals 12 residues. Losses at the gene ends were 5 bases for V and 6 bases for J; bases not matched to a gene: 4. The CDR3 coding sequence is TGTGCCAGCAGCAACCGACAGGGCGAGCAGTACTTC. It yields the protein CASSNRQGEQYF.

The sample holds a few counts of this clonotype. V and J are TRBV29-1 and TRBJ2-5; TRBD2 is a possible D gene (5 bases). The V gene's germline CDR1 is SQVTM and CDR2 ANQGSEA. V dropped 2 bases and J dropped 5 bases, with 18 bases sitting between them. The CDR3 has 15 residues. This CDR3 is CSVEPGFIGGETQYF. CDR3 bases: TGCAGCGTTGAACCCGGATTTATCGGCGGGGAGACCCAGTACTTC.

This clonotype has only a few counts. Likely a read error: the CDR3 ends without its conserved phenylalanine or tryptophan. CDR3 in DNA: TGTGCCAGCAGCCAAGATCGCGCGGAAGATGAGCAGTTCCTC. The encoded protein is CASSQDRAEDEQFL. This chain uses TRBV14 with TRBJ2-1; D is unclear. The CDR3 sequence is 14 residues long. V lost 0 bases and J lost 8, with 11 bases in between. The germline V gene has CDR1 SGHDN and CDR2 FVKESK.

In the case of this clonotype: The junction shows a germline mismatch at one end, possibly a read error. This chain links TRBV28 with TRBJ2-3; 7 bases fit TRBD1. Germline V gene data show CDR1 as MDHEN and CDR2 as SYDVKM. This CDR3 has 17 residues. The CDR3 sequence: CPSSLRSRLQGRDTQYF. DNA for the CDR3: TGTCCCAGCAGTCTTAGATCCCGCCTACAGGGGAGAGATACGCAGTATTTT.

This clonotype turned up a few times. This chain connects TRBV18 to TRBJ2-7; 8 bases are a match to TRBD2. CDR3 length: 16 residues. Trimming cost V 2 bases and J 3 bases; bases outside gene matches: 9. Germline V gene lookup returns CDR1 KGHSH and CDR2 LQKENI. The CDR3 DNA reads TGTGCCAGCTCACCATCACTAGCGGCTCAAAGCTACGAGCAGTACTTC. Its translation: CASSPSLAAQSYEQYF.

The rearrangement uses TRBV9 and TRBJ2-2; D remains unclear. CDR1 SGDLS and CDR2 YYNGEE come from the germline V gene. Trimming stripped 3 bases from V and 0 bases from J, with 21 bases between. CDR3 length: 19 amino acids. The CDR3: CASSDRLGPLAPNTGELFF. Here the CDR3 DNA reads TGTGCCAGCAGCGACCGACTGGGCCCCCTGGCTCCGAACACCGGGGAGCTGTTTTTT.

This clonotype came up a few times. This rearrangement joins TRBV29-1 to TRBJ2-1; the D gene is possibly TRBD1 (5 bases). This CDR3 spans 13 amino acids. Germline assignment: CDR1 SQVTM and CDR2 ANQGSEA. Trimming left V 4 bases short and J 5 bases short, with 12 bases between. The CDR3, as DNA: TGCAGCGTTGCGGAGACAGAAAACAATGAGCAGTTCTTC. It specifies CSVAETENNEQFF.

This chain joins TRBV6-2 or TRBV6-3 and TRBJ2-6, with D unresolved. Germline V gives CDR1 MNHEY, CDR2 SVGEGT. There are 15 residues in the CDR3. Trimming took off 4 bases at V and 2 bases at J, with 9 bases between the two ends. CDR3 DNA: TGTGCCAGCAGTTCGGGTGGGACTGGGGCCAACGTCCTGACTTTC. Translation: CASSSGGTGANVLTF.

The chain carries TRBV4-3 and TRBJ2-3; weak D call: TRBD1 (6 bases). The germline V gene encodes CDR1 LGHNA and CDR2 YSLEER. The CDR3 consists of 15 residues. V lost 4 bases, J lost 0 bases, and 11 bases lay in between. This CDR3 is CASSRQGQSTDTQYF. The CDR3 nucleotides are TGCGCCAGCAGCCGGCAGGGACAAAGCACAGATACGCAGTATTTT.